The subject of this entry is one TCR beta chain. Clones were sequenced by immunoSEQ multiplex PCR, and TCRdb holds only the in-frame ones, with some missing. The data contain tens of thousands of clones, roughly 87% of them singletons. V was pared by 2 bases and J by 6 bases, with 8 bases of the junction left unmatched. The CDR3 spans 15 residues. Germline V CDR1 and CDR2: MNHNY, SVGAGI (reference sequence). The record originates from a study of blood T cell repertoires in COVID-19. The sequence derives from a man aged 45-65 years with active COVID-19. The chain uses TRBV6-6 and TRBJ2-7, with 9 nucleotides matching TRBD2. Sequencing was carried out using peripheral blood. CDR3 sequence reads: CASSYIAGGRLEQYF. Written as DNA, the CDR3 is TGTGCCAGCAGTTACATCGCGGGGGGGCGTCTCGAGCAGTACTTC.